This TCR beta chain was obtained from a study of cytomegalovirus exposure and HLA in healthy donors. PCR was performed using 60 Vbeta and 13 Jbeta primers. Method: immunoSEQ multiplex PCR; TCRdb's copy keeps in-frame clones and lacks some. The sample gives about 150,000 clones, more than 70% of which show up once; around 5.2% is in the top ten. Notes on the study in general: Reportedly, HLA-A and HLA-B alleles of most subjects were accurately predicted from TCR beta.

Notes on this clone: As yet, its antigen is unknown.

V dropped 1 base and J dropped 8 bases, with 11 bases sitting between them. Germline CDR1 reads GTSNPN; CDR2 reads SVGIG (reference sequence). The CDR3 is 13 residues long. This chain connects TRBV30 to TRBJ1-4, with unresolved D. The sequenced sample consisted of PBMCs. This receptor was identified in a woman aged 40 to 55 in good health and CMV-seropositive. CDR3 sequence: CAWSARYLEKLFF. CDR3 DNA: TGTGCCTGGAGTGCTAGGTATTTAGAAAAACTGTTTTTT. Full variable domain (missing parts from reference TRBV30 and TRBJ1-4): SQTIHQWPATLVQPVGSPLSLECTVEGTSNPNLYWYRQAAGRGLQLLFYSVGIGQISSEVPQNLSASRPQDRQFILSSKKLLLSDSGFYLCAWSARYLEKLFFGSGTQLSVL.